Many counts were recorded for the clone carrying this TCR beta chain. Its antigen is not identified. Making use of molecular barcodes, quantitative 5'-RACE generated TCR beta libraries. One entry per CDR3 protein results from TCRdb running MiXCR on the 5' RACE reads. The sample includes 40,000 or so distinct CDR3 sequences, 10% to 13% seen only once; the top ten take 16%. These data belong to a study of CD8 T cells in ankylosing spondylitis. Findings and caveats of the study: Earlier authors reported some of these motif variants in reactive arthritis synovial fluid and blood. The authors reported significant enrichment of disease-linked clones in matched ankylosing spondylitis synovial fluid. The study identified a TCR beta motif of seven or eight highly homologous variants that appeared characteristic of ankylosing spondylitis blood.

The clonotype comes from a male donor with ankylosing spondylitis or in good health (not recorded which). Material: blood, either unsorted or a sorted T cell fraction (not recorded which).

CDR3 amino acids: CATNRGQNSPLHF. The CDR3 bases are TGTGCCACCAACCGGGGTCAAAATTCACCCCTCCACTTT. The chain combines TRBV15 with TRBJ1-6, with unresolved D. The CDR3 totals 13 residues. V was trimmed by 7 bases and J by 7 bases, leaving 11 bases between them. CDR1 and CDR2 from the germline V gene are LNHNV and YYDKDF (reference sequence).